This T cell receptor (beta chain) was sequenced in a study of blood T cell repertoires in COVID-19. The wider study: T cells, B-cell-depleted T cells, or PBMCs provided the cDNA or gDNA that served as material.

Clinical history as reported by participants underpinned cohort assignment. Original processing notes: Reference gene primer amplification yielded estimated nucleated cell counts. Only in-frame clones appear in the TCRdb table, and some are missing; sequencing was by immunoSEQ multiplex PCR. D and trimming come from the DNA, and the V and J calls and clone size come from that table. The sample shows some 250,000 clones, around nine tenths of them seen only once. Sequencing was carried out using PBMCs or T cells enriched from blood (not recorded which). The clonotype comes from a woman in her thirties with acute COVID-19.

CDR3 sequence: CASSEAHSLQYF. In nucleotides, the CDR3 is TGTGCCAGCAGTGAAGCTCACAGTCTGCAGTACTTC. This chain uses TRBV2 with TRBJ2-7, with D unresolved. This CDR3 region has 12 residues. V lost 0 bases and J lost 9, with 9 bases in between. CDR1 is SNHLY and CDR2 is FYNNEI in the germline V gene.